These T cell receptor beta chains were read from a single sample in a study of lymphopenia after photon versus proton radiotherapy. Data came from immunoSEQ multiplex PCR; TCRdb stores just in-frame clones and leaves some out. The table shows around 150,000 clones, with 70% to 90% occurring only once. The input for sequencing was peripheral blood, taken from a patient treated with photon-based radiotherapy. The receptors were sampled from a man aged 45-65 years with gastric cancer. CDR3s include the opening cysteine and the closing phenylalanine or tryptophan. Each record gives: J gene, V gene, D gene, clone size, CDR3 length, CDR3 protein, CDR3 DNA. The D gene is left open where the match is weak. Clone sizes are given selectively: once, few, many, or a class where the clone is expanded.

j_call: TRBJ1-2
v_call: TRBV29-1
d_call: -
clone_size: once
cdr3_length: 15
cdr3_aa: CSVRPRARGFSGYTF
cdr3_nt: TGCAGCGTTCGCCCTCGCGCTCGTGGTTTCTCTGGCTACACCTTC

j_call: TRBJ2-1
v_call: TRBV5-4
d_call: -
clone_size: -
cdr3_length: 16
cdr3_aa: CASSLGHISSYNEQFF
cdr3_nt: TGTGCCAGCAGCTTGGGACACATAAGCTCCTACAATGAGCAGTTCTTC

j_call: TRBJ2-5
v_call: TRBV28
d_call: TRBD1
clone_size: -
cdr3_length: 16
cdr3_aa: CASSSSGDRVKETQYF
cdr3_nt: TGTGCCAGCAGCTCCTCCGGGGACAGGGTTAAAGAGACCCAGTACTTC

j_call: TRBJ1-3
v_call: TRBV9
d_call: -
clone_size: once
cdr3_length: 16
cdr3_aa: CASSVGDSISGNTIYF
cdr3_nt: TGTGCCAGCAGCGTAGGGGACTCCATCTCTGGAAACACCATATATTTT

j_call: TRBJ1-4
v_call: TRBV30
d_call: -
clone_size: -
cdr3_length: 15
cdr3_aa: CAWSVGHRVNEKLFF
cdr3_nt: TGTGCCTGGAGTGTGGGCCACAGGGTTAATGAAAAACTGTTTTTT

j_call: TRBJ2-2
v_call: TRBV6-1
d_call: TRBD1
clone_size: -
cdr3_length: 15
cdr3_aa: CASRVGTVNTGELFF
cdr3_nt: TGTGCCAGCAGAGTCGGGACAGTAAACACCGGGGAGCTGTTTTTT

j_call: TRBJ2-2
v_call: TRBV5-4
d_call: TRBD2
clone_size: -
cdr3_length: 16
cdr3_aa: CASSIGLAGNTGELFF
cdr3_nt: TGTGCCAGCAGCATCGGACTAGCGGGGAACACCGGGGAGCTGTTTTTT

j_call: TRBJ1-2
v_call: TRBV5-4
d_call: TRBD1
clone_size: -
cdr3_length: 15
cdr3_aa: CASKGWEGQTYGYTF
cdr3_nt: TGTGCCAGCAAGGGGTGGGAGGGACAGACATATGGCTACACCTTC

j_call: TRBJ1-3
v_call: TRBV19
d_call: -
clone_size: few
cdr3_length: 11
cdr3_aa: CASTLFDTIYF
cdr3_nt: TGTGCCAGTACCCTCTTTGACACCATATATTTT

j_call: TRBJ2-3
v_call: TRBV7-6
d_call: TRBD1
clone_size: -
cdr3_length: 16
cdr3_aa: CASSVDTGDGTDTQYF
cdr3_nt: TGTGCCAGCAGCGTAGACACAGGGGACGGCACAGATACGCAGTATTTT

j_call: TRBJ2-1
v_call: TRBV5-1
d_call: -
clone_size: -
cdr3_length: 12
cdr3_aa: CASSPPGNEQFF
cdr3_nt: TGCGCCAGCAGCCCCCCAGGAAATGAGCAGTTCTTC

j_call: TRBJ1-5
v_call: TRBV4-1
d_call: -
clone_size: -
cdr3_length: 13
cdr3_aa: CASSQTGGQPQHF
cdr3_nt: TGCGCCAGCAGCCAAACGGGTGGTCAGCCCCAGCATTTT

j_call: TRBJ2-5
v_call: TRBV9
d_call: TRBD2
clone_size: -
cdr3_length: 15
cdr3_aa: CASSAPGLVCETQYF
cdr3_nt: TGTGCCAGCAGCGCCCCGGGACTAGTCTGTGAGACCCAGTACTTC

j_call: TRBJ2-6
v_call: TRBV7-2
d_call: -
clone_size: -
cdr3_length: 18
cdr3_aa: CASSLGRQSRSGANVLTF
cdr3_nt: TGTGCCAGCAGCTTAGGGCGACAGTCCCGCTCTGGGGCCAACGTCCTGACTTTC

j_call: TRBJ1-5
v_call: TRBV15
d_call: -
clone_size: -
cdr3_length: 14
cdr3_aa: CATSRGRGGQPQHF
cdr3_nt: TGTGCCACCAGCAGAGGTAGGGGGGGTCAGCCCCAGCATTTT

j_call: TRBJ1-2
v_call: TRBV7-2
d_call: TRBD1
clone_size: -
cdr3_length: 14
cdr3_aa: CASSLGGDSYGYTF
cdr3_nt: TGTGCCAGCAGCTTAGGAGGGGACAGCTATGGCTACACCTTC

j_call: TRBJ2-5
v_call: TRBV7-6
d_call: -
clone_size: -
cdr3_length: 12
cdr3_aa: CASSLDRETQYF
cdr3_nt: TGTGCCAGCAGCTTAGATCGGGAGACCCAGTACTTC

j_call: TRBJ2-7
v_call: TRBV28
d_call: TRBD2
clone_size: -
cdr3_length: 13
cdr3_aa: CASLADSSYEQYF
cdr3_nt: TGTGCCAGCCTAGCGGACTCCTCCTACGAGCAGTACTTC

j_call: TRBJ2-2
v_call: TRBV6-1
d_call: -
clone_size: -
cdr3_length: 16
cdr3_aa: CASSATGRSNTGELFF
cdr3_nt: TGTGCCAGCAGTGCAACAGGGCGATCGAACACCGGGGAGCTGTTTTTT

j_call: TRBJ2-5
v_call: TRBV2
d_call: TRBD1
clone_size: -
cdr3_length: 15
cdr3_aa: CASSEKGQGEGTQYF
cdr3_nt: TGTGCCAGCAGTGAAAAAGGACAGGGCGAAGGGACCCAGTACTTC

j_call: TRBJ2-7
v_call: TRBV28
d_call: TRBD2
clone_size: -
cdr3_length: 16
cdr3_aa: CASSLPGLAGAYEQYF
cdr3_nt: TGTGCCAGCAGTTTACCCGGACTAGCGGGAGCGTACGAGCAGTACTTC

j_call: TRBJ2-1
v_call: TRBV7-2
d_call: TRBD2
clone_size: -
cdr3_length: 15
cdr3_aa: CASSLGTSGYNEQFF
cdr3_nt: TGTGCCAGCAGCCTCGGGACTAGCGGGTACAATGAGCAGTTCTTC

j_call: TRBJ1-1
v_call: TRBV7-2
d_call: -
clone_size: -
cdr3_length: 14
cdr3_aa: CASSLQGRATEAFF
cdr3_nt: TGTGCCAGCAGCTTACAGGGAAGGGCCACTGAAGCTTTCTTT

j_call: TRBJ2-5
v_call: TRBV5-1
d_call: TRBD1
clone_size: -
cdr3_length: 15
cdr3_aa: CASSLGTGGGETQYF
cdr3_nt: TGCGCCAGCAGCTTGGGGACAGGGGGAGGGGAGACCCAGTACTTC

j_call: TRBJ1-1
v_call: TRBV14
d_call: TRBD1
clone_size: -
cdr3_length: 15
cdr3_aa: CASSRSGQRNTEAFF
cdr3_nt: TGTGCCAGCAGCCGGTCGGGACAGCGGAACACTGAAGCTTTCTTT

j_call: TRBJ1-1
v_call: TRBV29-1
d_call: -
clone_size: -
cdr3_length: 13
cdr3_aa: CTTGGARNTEAFF
cdr3_nt: TGCACCACTGGGGGGGCGAGGAACACTGAAGCTTTCTTT

j_call: TRBJ1-2
v_call: TRBV4-1
d_call: -
clone_size: few
cdr3_length: 16
cdr3_aa: CASSQTRDRDSRGYTF
cdr3_nt: TGCGCCAGCAGCCAAACCCGGGACCGCGACTCAAGGGGCTACACCTTC

j_call: TRBJ1-1
v_call: TRBV19
d_call: -
clone_size: -
cdr3_length: 14
cdr3_aa: CASSIGREGTEAFF
cdr3_nt: TGTGCCAGTAGTATAGGCAGGGAAGGGACTGAAGCTTTCTTT

j_call: TRBJ2-1
v_call: TRBV27
d_call: -
clone_size: once
cdr3_length: 13
cdr3_aa: CASSPRLPNEQFF
cdr3_nt: TGTGCCAGCAGTCCCAGACTACCCAATGAGCAGTTCTTC

j_call: TRBJ1-1
v_call: TRBV28
d_call: TRBD1
clone_size: -
cdr3_length: 15
cdr3_aa: CASSFGDRANTEAFF
cdr3_nt: TGTGCCAGCAGTTTCGGGGACAGGGCGAACACTGAAGCTTTCTTT

j_call: TRBJ1-1
v_call: TRBV5-1
d_call: TRBD1
clone_size: few
cdr3_length: 17
cdr3_aa: CASSLGQGNSRNTEAFF
cdr3_nt: TGCGCCAGCAGCCTAGGACAGGGAAATTCGAGGAACACTGAAGCTTTCTTT

j_call: TRBJ2-1
v_call: TRBV10-3
d_call: TRBD1
clone_size: -
cdr3_length: 13
cdr3_aa: CATRDRVGDEQFF
cdr3_nt: TGTGCCACCCGGGACAGGGTTGGTGATGAGCAGTTCTTC

j_call: TRBJ2-2
v_call: TRBV19
d_call: -
clone_size: few
cdr3_length: 15
cdr3_aa: CASSLGHRTTGELFF
cdr3_nt: TGTGCCAGTAGTTTAGGACACCGGACAACCGGGGAGCTGTTTTTT

j_call: TRBJ1-2
v_call: TRBV15
d_call: -
clone_size: once
cdr3_length: 16
cdr3_aa: CATSRDRAIGSYGYTF
cdr3_nt: TGTGCCACCAGCAGAGACAGGGCGATCGGTAGCTATGGCTACACCTTC

j_call: TRBJ2-7
v_call: TRBV6-1
d_call: TRBD2
clone_size: -
cdr3_length: 15
cdr3_aa: CASSEALAGVYEQYF
cdr3_nt: TGTGCCAGCAGTGAAGCGCTAGCGGGAGTATACGAGCAGTACTTC

j_call: TRBJ2-4
v_call: TRBV19
d_call: -
clone_size: -
cdr3_length: 16
cdr3_aa: CASSRENPGAKNIQYF
cdr3_nt: TGTGCCAGTAGTCGGGAGAACCCGGGGGCCAAAAACATTCAGTACTTC

j_call: TRBJ2-1
v_call: TRBV10-1
d_call: -
clone_size: -
cdr3_length: 13
cdr3_aa: CASRPDSYNEQFF
cdr3_nt: TGCGCCAGCAGACCCGACAGCTACAATGAGCAGTTCTTC

j_call: TRBJ1-2
v_call: TRBV6-1
d_call: -
clone_size: few
cdr3_length: 13
cdr3_aa: CASSEADNYGYTF
cdr3_nt: TGTGCCAGCAGTGAGGCAGATAACTATGGCTACACCTTC

j_call: TRBJ2-7
v_call: TRBV7-9
d_call: TRBD2
clone_size: -
cdr3_length: 16
cdr3_aa: CASRRGTSGVSYEQYF
cdr3_nt: TGTGCCAGCAGGCGAGGGACTAGCGGGGTCTCCTACGAGCAGTACTTC

j_call: TRBJ2-4
v_call: TRBV18
d_call: TRBD1
clone_size: -
cdr3_length: 18
cdr3_aa: CASSPVTGTLLAKNIQYF
cdr3_nt: TGTGCCAGCTCACCAGTGACAGGGACCCTTCTAGCCAAAAACATTCAGTACTTC

j_call: TRBJ2-7
v_call: TRBV18
d_call: TRBD2
clone_size: -
cdr3_length: 17
cdr3_aa: CASSQNLLSGRSYEQYF
cdr3_nt: TGTGCCAGCTCACAGAACCTACTTAGCGGGAGGTCTTACGAGCAGTACTTC

j_call: TRBJ2-1
v_call: TRBV19
d_call: -
clone_size: -
cdr3_length: 15
cdr3_aa: CASSIGQPVVNEQFF
cdr3_nt: TGTGCCAGTAGTATAGGGCAGCCCGTGGTAAATGAGCAGTTCTTC

j_call: TRBJ2-7
v_call: TRBV4-1
d_call: TRBD2
clone_size: -
cdr3_length: 18
cdr3_aa: CASSQGLAGDLGSYEQYF
cdr3_nt: TGCGCCAGCAGCCAAGGACTAGCGGGAGATCTCGGCTCCTACGAGCAGTACTTC

j_call: TRBJ1-5
v_call: TRBV6-5
d_call: TRBD1
clone_size: -
cdr3_length: 15
cdr3_aa: CASSYSRQGEEPQHF
cdr3_nt: TGTGCCAGCAGTTACTCGAGGCAGGGGGAAGAGCCCCAGCATTTT

j_call: TRBJ2-7
v_call: TRBV27
d_call: -
clone_size: -
cdr3_length: 12
cdr3_aa: CASSLDSYEQYF
cdr3_nt: TGTGCCAGCAGTTTAGATAGCTACGAGCAGTACTTC

j_call: TRBJ1-3
v_call: TRBV19
d_call: -
clone_size: -
cdr3_length: 15
cdr3_aa: CATNFGAPSGNTIYF
cdr3_nt: TGTGCCACTAACTTCGGTGCCCCATCTGGAAACACCATATATTTT

j_call: TRBJ2-7
v_call: TRBV2
d_call: TRBD1
clone_size: -
cdr3_length: 14
cdr3_aa: CASSVPGQGYEQYF
cdr3_nt: TGTGCCAGCAGTGTGCCCGGACAGGGTTACGAGCAGTACTTC

j_call: TRBJ2-1
v_call: TRBV15
d_call: -
clone_size: -
cdr3_length: 15
cdr3_aa: CATSRASPRYNEQFF
cdr3_nt: TGTGCCACCAGCAGAGCCTCCCCAAGGTACAATGAGCAGTTCTTC

j_call: TRBJ2-7
v_call: TRBV5-6
d_call: -
clone_size: -
cdr3_length: 13
cdr3_aa: CASNAAPSWEQYF
cdr3_nt: TGTGCCAGTAACGCGGCGCCTTCCTGGGAGCAGTACTTC

j_call: TRBJ2-3
v_call: TRBV7-2
d_call: -
clone_size: -
cdr3_length: 17
cdr3_aa: CASSFTPFSGAPDTQYF
cdr3_nt: TGTGCCAGCAGCTTTACCCCCTTTAGCGGAGCACCAGATACGCAGTATTTT

j_call: TRBJ2-7
v_call: TRBV10-1
d_call: -
clone_size: -
cdr3_length: 12
cdr3_aa: CASSDSPREQYF
cdr3_nt: TGCGCCAGCAGTGACTCACCTAGAGAGCAGTACTTC

j_call: TRBJ2-2
v_call: TRBV5-4
d_call: TRBD1
clone_size: -
cdr3_length: 18
cdr3_aa: CASSVPSGQGVLSGELFF
cdr3_nt: TGTGCCAGCAGCGTGCCGTCGGGACAGGGCGTCCTTTCCGGGGAGCTGTTTTTT

j_call: TRBJ1-5
v_call: TRBV6-5
d_call: TRBD1
clone_size: medium-sized
cdr3_length: 15
cdr3_aa: CASSYSGGSNQPQHF
cdr3_nt: TGTGCCAGCAGTTACTCAGGGGGCTCTAATCAGCCCCAGCATTTT

j_call: TRBJ2-2
v_call: TRBV6-5
d_call: -
clone_size: -
cdr3_length: 15
cdr3_aa: CASSYANRPTGELFF
cdr3_nt: TGTGCCAGCAGTTACGCGAACAGGCCCACCGGGGAGCTGTTTTTT

j_call: TRBJ2-3
v_call: TRBV6-4
d_call: TRBD2
clone_size: -
cdr3_length: 15
cdr3_aa: CASSEGAGEGDTQYF
cdr3_nt: TGTGCCAGCAGTGAAGGAGCGGGAGAGGGAGATACGCAGTATTTT

j_call: TRBJ2-7
v_call: TRBV28
d_call: TRBD1
clone_size: -
cdr3_length: 13
cdr3_aa: CASLGTGFFEQYF
cdr3_nt: TGTGCCAGCCTCGGGACAGGATTCTTTGAGCAGTACTTC

j_call: TRBJ1-4
v_call: TRBV28
d_call: TRBD1
clone_size: -
cdr3_length: 16
cdr3_aa: CASSFGFGQGGEKLFF
cdr3_nt: TGTGCCAGCAGTTTCGGTTTTGGCCAGGGGGGCGAAAAACTGTTTTTT